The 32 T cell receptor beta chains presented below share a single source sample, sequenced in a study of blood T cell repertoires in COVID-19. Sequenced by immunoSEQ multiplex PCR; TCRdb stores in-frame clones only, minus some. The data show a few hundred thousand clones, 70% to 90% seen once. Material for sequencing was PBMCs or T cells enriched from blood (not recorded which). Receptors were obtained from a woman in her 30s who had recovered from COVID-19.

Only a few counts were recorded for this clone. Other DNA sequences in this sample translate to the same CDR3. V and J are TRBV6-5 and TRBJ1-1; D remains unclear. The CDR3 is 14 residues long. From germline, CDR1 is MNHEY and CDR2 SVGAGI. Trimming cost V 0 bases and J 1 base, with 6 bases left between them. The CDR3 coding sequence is TGTGCCAGCAGTTACTCGCGGGGGAACACTGAAGCTTTCTTT. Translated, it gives CASSYSRGNTEAFF.

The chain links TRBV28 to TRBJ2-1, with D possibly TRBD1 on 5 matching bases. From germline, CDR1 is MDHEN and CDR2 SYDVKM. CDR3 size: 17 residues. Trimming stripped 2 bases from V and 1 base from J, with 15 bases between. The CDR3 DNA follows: TGTGCCAGCAGTTTAGGTCTTACAGGAGCTTCCTACAATGAGCAGTTCTTC. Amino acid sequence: CASSLGLTGASYNEQFF.

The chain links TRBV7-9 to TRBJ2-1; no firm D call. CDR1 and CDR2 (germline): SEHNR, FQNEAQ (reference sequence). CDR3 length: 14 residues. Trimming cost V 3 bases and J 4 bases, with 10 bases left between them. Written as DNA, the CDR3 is TGTGCCAGCAGCTTTCGCCCCGGGTACAATGAGCAGTTCTTC. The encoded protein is CASSFRPGYNEQFF.

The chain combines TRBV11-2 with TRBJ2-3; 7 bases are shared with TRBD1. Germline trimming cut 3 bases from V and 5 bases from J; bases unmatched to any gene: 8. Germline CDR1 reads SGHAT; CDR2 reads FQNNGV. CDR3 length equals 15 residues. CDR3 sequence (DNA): TGTGCCAGCAGCTTTGACAGGGACCCAGAAGATACGCAGTATTTT. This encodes CASSFDRDPEDTQYF.

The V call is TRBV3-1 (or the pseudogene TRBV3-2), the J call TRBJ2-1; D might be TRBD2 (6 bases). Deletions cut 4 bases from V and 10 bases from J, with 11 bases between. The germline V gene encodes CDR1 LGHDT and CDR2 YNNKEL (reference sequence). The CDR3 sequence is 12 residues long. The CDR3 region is CASSPRGREQFF. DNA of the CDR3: TGTGCCAGCAGCCCGCGGGGACGAGAGCAGTTCTTC.

Here the CDR3 reads CATSASGRSHTYNEQFF. In nucleotides, the CDR3 is TGTGCCACCAGTGCCAGCGGGAGGTCTCACACCTACAATGAGCAGTTCTTC. This chain links TRBV24-1 with TRBJ2-1; 9 nucleotides match TRBD2. This CDR3 has 17 amino acids. From germline, CDR1 is KGHDR and CDR2 SFDVKD. Trimming cost V 5 bases and J 2 bases; bases outside gene matches: 9.

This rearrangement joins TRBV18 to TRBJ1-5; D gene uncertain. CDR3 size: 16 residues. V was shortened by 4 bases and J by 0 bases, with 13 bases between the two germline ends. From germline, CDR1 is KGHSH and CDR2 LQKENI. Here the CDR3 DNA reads TGTGCCAGCTCACAGTTGGCAGATTATAGCAATCAGCCCCAGCATTTT. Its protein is CASSQLADYSNQPQHF.

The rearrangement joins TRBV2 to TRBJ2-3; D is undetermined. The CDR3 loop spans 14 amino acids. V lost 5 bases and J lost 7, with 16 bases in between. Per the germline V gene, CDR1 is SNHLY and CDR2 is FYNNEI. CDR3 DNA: TGTGCCAGCAGTCCTGATTTGGCCCAATATACGCAGTATTTT. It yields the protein CASSPDLAQYTQYF.

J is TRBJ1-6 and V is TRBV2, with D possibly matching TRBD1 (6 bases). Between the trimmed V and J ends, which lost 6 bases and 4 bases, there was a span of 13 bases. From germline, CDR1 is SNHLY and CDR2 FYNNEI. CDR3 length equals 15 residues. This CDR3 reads CASSPGQMYNSPLHF. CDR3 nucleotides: TGTGCCAGCAGCCCCGGACAGATGTATAATTCACCCCTCCACTTT.

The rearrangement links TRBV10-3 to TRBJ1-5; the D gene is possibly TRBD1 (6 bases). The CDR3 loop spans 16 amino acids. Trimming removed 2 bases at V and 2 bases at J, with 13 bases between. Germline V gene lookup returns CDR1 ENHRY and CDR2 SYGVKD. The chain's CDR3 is CAISEGVQGRNQPQHF. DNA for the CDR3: TGTGCCATCAGTGAGGGAGTTCAGGGGCGCAATCAGCCCCAGCATTTT.

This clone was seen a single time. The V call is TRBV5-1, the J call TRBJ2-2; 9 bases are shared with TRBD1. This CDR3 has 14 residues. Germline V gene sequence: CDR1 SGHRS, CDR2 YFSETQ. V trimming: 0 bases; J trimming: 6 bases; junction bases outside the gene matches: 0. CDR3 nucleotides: TGCGCCAGCAGCTTGGGACAGGGGGCCGGGGAGCTGTTTTTT. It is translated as CASSLGQGAGELFF.

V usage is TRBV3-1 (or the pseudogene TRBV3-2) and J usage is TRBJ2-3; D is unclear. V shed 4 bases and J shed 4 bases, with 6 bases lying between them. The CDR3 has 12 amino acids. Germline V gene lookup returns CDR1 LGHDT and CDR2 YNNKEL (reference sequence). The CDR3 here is CASSLSADTQYF. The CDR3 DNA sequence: TGTGCCAGCAGCCTTTCGGCAGATACGCAGTATTTT.

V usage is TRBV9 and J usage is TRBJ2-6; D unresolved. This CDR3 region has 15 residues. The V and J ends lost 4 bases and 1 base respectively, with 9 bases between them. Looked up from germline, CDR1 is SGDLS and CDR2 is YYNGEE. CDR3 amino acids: CASSITNSGANVLTF. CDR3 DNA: TGTGCCAGCAGCATTACTAATTCTGGGGCCAACGTCCTGACTTTC.

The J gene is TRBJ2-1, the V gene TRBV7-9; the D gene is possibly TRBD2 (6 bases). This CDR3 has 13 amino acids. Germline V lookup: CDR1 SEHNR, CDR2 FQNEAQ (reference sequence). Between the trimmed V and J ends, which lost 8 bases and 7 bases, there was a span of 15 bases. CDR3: CASGLREKNEQFF. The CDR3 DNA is TGTGCCAGCGGGTTACGGGAGAAAAATGAGCAGTTCTTC.

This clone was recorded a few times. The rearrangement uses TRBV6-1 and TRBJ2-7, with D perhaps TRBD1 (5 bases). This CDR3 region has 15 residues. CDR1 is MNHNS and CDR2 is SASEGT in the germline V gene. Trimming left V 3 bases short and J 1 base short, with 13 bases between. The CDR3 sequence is CASSEYQGLSYEQYF. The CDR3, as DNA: TGTGCCAGCAGTGAGTATCAGGGTCTTTCCTACGAGCAGTACTTC.

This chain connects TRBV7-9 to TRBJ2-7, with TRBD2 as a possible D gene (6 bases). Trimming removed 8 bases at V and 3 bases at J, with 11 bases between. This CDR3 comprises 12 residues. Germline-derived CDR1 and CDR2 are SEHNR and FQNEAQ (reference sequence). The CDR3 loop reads CASEEGDYEQYF. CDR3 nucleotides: TGTGCCAGCGAGGAGGGAGACTACGAGCAGTACTTC.

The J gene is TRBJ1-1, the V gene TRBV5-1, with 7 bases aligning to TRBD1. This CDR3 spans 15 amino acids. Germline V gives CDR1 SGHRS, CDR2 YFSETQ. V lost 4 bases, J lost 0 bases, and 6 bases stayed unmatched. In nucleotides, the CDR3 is TGCGCCAGCAGCCGAACGGGACAGATGAACACTGAAGCTTTCTTT. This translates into CASSRTGQMNTEAFF.

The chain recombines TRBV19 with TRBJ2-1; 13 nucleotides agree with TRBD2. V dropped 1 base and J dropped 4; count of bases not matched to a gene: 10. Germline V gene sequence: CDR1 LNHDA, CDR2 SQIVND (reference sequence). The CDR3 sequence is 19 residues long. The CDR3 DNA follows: TGTGCCAGTAGTATAGTTGGACTAGCGGGAGCCGGGGGTTACAATGAGCAGTTCTTC. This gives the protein CASSIVGLAGAGGYNEQFF.

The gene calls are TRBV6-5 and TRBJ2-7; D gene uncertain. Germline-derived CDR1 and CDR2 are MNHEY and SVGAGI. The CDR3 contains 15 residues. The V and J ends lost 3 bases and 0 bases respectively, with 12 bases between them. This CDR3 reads CASSYSTPTSYEQYF. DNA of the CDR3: TGTGCCAGCAGTTATTCGACTCCTACCTCCTACGAGCAGTACTTC.

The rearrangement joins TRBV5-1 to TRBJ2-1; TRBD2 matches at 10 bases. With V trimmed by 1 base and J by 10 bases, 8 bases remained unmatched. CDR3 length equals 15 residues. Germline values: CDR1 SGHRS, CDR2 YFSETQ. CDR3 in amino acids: CASSLFLAGEGEQFF. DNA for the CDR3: TGCGCCAGCAGCTTGTTTCTAGCGGGAGAGGGAGAGCAGTTCTTC.

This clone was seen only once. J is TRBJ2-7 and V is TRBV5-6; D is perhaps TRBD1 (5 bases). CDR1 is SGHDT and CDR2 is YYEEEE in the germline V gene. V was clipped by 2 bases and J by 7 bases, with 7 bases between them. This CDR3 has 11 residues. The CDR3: CASSFNREQYF. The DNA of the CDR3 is TGTGCCAGCAGCTTCAACAGGGAGCAGTACTTC.

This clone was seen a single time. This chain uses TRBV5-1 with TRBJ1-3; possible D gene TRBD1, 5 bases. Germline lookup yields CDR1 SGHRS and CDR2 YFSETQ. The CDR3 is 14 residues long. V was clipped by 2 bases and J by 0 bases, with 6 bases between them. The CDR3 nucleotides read TGCGCCAGCAGCTTTGACAGCTCTGGAAACACCATATATTTT. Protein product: CASSFDSSGNTIYF. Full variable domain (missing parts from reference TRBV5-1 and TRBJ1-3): KAGVTQTPRYLIKTRGQQVTLSCSPISGHRSVSWYQQTPGQGLQFLFEYFSETQRNKGNFPGRFSGRQFSNSRSEMNVSTLELGDSALYLCASSFDSSGNTIYFGEGSWLTVV.

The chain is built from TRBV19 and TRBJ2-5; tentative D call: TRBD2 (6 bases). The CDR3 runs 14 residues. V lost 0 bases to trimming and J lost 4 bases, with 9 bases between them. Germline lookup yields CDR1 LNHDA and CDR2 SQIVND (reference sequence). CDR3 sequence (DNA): TGTGCCAGTAGTATAGATCTGGGAGGAGAGACCCAGTACTTC. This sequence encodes CASSIDLGGETQYF. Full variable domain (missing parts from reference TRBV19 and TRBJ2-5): DGGITQSPKYLFRKEGQNVTLSCEQNLNHDAMYWYRQDPGQGLRLIYYSQIVNDFQKGDIAEGYSVSREKKESFPLTVTSAQKNPTAFYLCASSIDLGGETQYFGPGTRLLVL.

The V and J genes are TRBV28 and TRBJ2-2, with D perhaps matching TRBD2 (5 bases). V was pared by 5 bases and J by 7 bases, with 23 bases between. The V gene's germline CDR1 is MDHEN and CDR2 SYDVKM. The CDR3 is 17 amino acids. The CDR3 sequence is CASSTATAGLRVGELFF. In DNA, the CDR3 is TGTGCCAGCAGTACCGCCACGGCGGGTTTGAGAGTCGGGGAGCTGTTTTTT.

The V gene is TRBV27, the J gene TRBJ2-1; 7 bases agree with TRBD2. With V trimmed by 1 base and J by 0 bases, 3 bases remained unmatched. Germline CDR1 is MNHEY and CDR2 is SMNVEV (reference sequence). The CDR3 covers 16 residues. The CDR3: CASSLYGGSSYNEQFF. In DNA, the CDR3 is TGTGCCAGCAGTTTATACGGCGGGAGCTCCTACAATGAGCAGTTCTTC.

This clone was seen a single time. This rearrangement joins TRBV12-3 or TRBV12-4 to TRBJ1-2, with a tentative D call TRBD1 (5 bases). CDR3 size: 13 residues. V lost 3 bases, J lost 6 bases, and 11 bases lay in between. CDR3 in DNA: TGTGCCAGCAGTTTCAGGGTCATGGATGGCTACACCTTC. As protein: CASSFRVMDGYTF.

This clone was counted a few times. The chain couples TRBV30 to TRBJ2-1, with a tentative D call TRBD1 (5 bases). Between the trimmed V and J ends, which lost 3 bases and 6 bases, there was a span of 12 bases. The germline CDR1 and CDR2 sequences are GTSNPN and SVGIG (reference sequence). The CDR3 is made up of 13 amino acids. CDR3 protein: CAWSRVTSNEQFF. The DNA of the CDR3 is TGTGCCTGGAGCAGGGTTACTTCCAATGAGCAGTTCTTC.

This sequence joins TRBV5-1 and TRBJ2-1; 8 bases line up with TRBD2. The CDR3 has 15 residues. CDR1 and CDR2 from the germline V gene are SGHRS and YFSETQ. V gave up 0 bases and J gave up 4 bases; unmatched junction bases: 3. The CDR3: CASSLDGRGYNEQFF. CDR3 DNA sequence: TGCGCCAGCAGCTTGGACGGGAGGGGATACAATGAGCAGTTCTTC.

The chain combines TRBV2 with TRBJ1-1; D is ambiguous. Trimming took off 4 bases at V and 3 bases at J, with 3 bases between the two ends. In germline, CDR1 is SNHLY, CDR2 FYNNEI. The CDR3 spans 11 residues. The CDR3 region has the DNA TGTGCCAGCAGTGTATACACTGAAGCTTTCTTT. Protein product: CASSVYTEAFF.

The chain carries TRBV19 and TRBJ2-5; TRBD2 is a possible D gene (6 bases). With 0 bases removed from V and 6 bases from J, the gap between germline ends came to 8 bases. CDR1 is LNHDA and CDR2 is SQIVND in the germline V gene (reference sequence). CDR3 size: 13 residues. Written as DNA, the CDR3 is TGTGCCAGTAGTATAGAGGCGGGAAAGACCCAGTACTTC. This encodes CASSIEAGKTQYF.

Here the CDR3 DNA reads TGTGCCAGCAGCGATTCCAGTCGACAGGAGGCCTATGGCTACACCTTC. Translation: CASSDSSRQEAYGYTF. This chain joins TRBV9 and TRBJ1-2; D possibly corresponds to TRBD1 (6 bases). CDR3 length equals 16 residues. In germline, CDR1 is SGDLS, CDR2 YYNGEE. With 3 bases removed from V and 4 bases from J, the gap between germline ends came to 19 bases.

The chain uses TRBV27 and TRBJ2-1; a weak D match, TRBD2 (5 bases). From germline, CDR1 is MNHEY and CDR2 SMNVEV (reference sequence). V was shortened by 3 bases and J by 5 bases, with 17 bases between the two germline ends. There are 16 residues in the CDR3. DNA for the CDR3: TGTGCCAGCAGTTTTACACATGGACTCTTAAACAATGAGCAGTTCTTC. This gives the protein CASSFTHGLLNNEQFF.